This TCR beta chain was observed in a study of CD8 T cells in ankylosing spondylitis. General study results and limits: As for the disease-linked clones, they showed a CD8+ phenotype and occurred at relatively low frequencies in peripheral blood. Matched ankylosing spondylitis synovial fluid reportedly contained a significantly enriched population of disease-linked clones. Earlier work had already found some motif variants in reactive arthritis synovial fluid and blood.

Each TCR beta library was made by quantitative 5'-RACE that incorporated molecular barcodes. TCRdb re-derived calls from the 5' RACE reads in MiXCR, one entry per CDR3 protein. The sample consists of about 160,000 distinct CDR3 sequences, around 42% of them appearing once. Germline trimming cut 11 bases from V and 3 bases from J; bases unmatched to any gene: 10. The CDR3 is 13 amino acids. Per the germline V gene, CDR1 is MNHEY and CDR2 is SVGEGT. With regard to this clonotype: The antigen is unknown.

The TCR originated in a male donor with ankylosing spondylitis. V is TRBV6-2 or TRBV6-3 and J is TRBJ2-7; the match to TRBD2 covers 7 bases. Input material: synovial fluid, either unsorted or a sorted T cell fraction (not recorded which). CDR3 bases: TGTGCCGCCAGCGGGGATTCCCACTACGAGCAGTACTTC. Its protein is CAASGDSHYEQYF.